The clone carrying this T cell receptor beta chain was observed many times. The data were taken from a study of early T cells in non-severe SARS-CoV-2 infection. TCRdb analysed the 5' RACE reads with MiXCR anew, one entry per CDR3 protein. The table has 55,000 to 65,000 distinct CDR3 sequences, approximately 9% seen once. Germline-derived CDR1 and CDR2 are SGHTA and FQGNSA. The CDR3 extends over 15 amino acids. Trimming removed 7 bases from V and 2 bases from J, with 18 bases in between. The origin of this receptor is an adult who was a healthcare worker with PCR-confirmed SARS-CoV-2 infection or an uninfected control (not recorded which). Sequenced: whole blood. The rearrangement uses TRBV7-2 and TRBJ2-7, with a possible D match to TRBD1 (5 bases). The CDR3 loop is CASTHGPGPPYEQYF. CDR3 DNA sequence: TGTGCCAGCACCCATGGGCCAGGGCCACCCTACGAGCAGTACTTC.